This is a list of T cell receptor beta chains from one sample in a study of T cell responses to AZD1222 COVID-19 vaccine. Assay: immunoSEQ multiplex PCR; the TCRdb copy retains only in-frame clones and omits some. Found here are approximately 110,000 clones, roughly 90% of them singletons; the top ten hold more than 4%. The specimen comprised peripheral blood, sampled on day 0 of AZD1222 vaccination. The receptors stem from an adult in good health. The CDR3 runs from the conserved cysteine through the conserved F or W. The D gene is left open where the match is weak. Expanded clones get a size class; other rows say once, few or many, or leave the size out.

V	D	size	J	DNA	CDR3
TRBV5-4	-	-	TRBJ2-3	TGTGCCAGCAGCATGGCAGGGGAAGGGACAGATACGCAGTATTTT	CASSMAGEGTDTQYF
TRBV9	-	-	TRBJ1-6	TGTGCCAGCAGCGTAGCGGGGGAGAGGAGGGATTCACCCCTCCACTTT	CASSVAGERRDSPLHF
TRBV12-3/TRBV12-4	-	once	TRBJ1-4	TGTGCCAGCAGGCGGCCTAATGAAAAACTGTTTTTT	CASRRPNEKLFF
TRBV2	-	once	TRBJ1-5	TGTGCCAGCAGTGTATCCCCTCCACTTAGCAATCAGCCCCAGCATTTT	CASSVSPPLSNQPQHF
TRBV7-8	-	-	TRBJ1-5	TGTGCCAGCAGCCAAAGTGGGGTAGGCAATCAGCCCCAGCATTTT	CASSQSGVGNQPQHF
TRBV11-3	TRBD1	-	TRBJ2-7	TGTGCCAGCAGCTTTAGGTGTAGCGCGGGGACAGGTGCATACGAGCAGTACTTC	CASSFRCSAGTGAYEQYF
TRBV28	-	few	TRBJ1-4	TGTGCCAGCAGTTCCGGACAACTTAATGAAAAACTGTTTTTT	CASSSGQLNEKLFF
TRBV30	-	-	TRBJ2-7	TGTGCCTGGGGCCTCTCTTGGGAGCAGTACTTC	CAWGLSWEQYF
TRBV18	TRBD2	-	TRBJ2-2	TGTGCCAGCTCACCAGGACTAGCGGGGAACACCGGGGAGCTGTTTTTT	CASSPGLAGNTGELFF
TRBV5-1	-	-	TRBJ2-2	TGCGCCAGCAGCTTGGATGTTAGCCCTATCCCAAGAACCGGGGAGCTGTTTTTT	CASSLDVSPIPRTGELFF
TRBV7-2	-	-	TRBJ2-7	TGTGCCAGCAGCTTTAAGGCTAGGTCCTACTTC	CASSFKARSYF
TRBV15	-	-	TRBJ2-1	TGTGCCACCAGCAGAGCCGGGGCTGAGCAGTTCTTC	CATSRAGAEQFF
TRBV5-1	-	-	TRBJ2-1	TGCGCCAGCAGCTTGAGGTCGCGGGGGCCAGACAATGAGCAGTTCTTC	CASSLRSRGPDNEQFF
TRBV19	-	-	TRBJ2-5	TGTGCCAGTAGTATAACTTTCGAGACCCAGTACTTC	CASSITFETQYF